This entry lists 30 T cell receptor beta chains sequenced from one sample in a study of cytomegalovirus exposure and HLA in healthy donors. It was with 60 Vbeta and 13 Jbeta primers that the PCR ran. Assay used: immunoSEQ multiplex PCR; TCRdb lists only in-frame clones, some missing. The sample table sets out about 160,000 clones. Sequencing input: PBMCs. Receptors originate from a man under 40 in good health and CMV-seronegative.

CDR3 sequence (DNA): TGCGCCAGCAGCCTGACAGGGCCCCTAGCGGGCGAGCAGTACTTC. This gives the protein CASSLTGPLAGEQYF. This chain joins TRBV5-1 and TRBJ2-7, with D possibly TRBD2 on 8 matching bases. Trimming left V 4 bases short and J 6 bases short, with 20 bases between. CDR1 is SGHRS and CDR2 is YFSETQ in the germline V gene. This CDR3 comprises 15 residues.

This chain links TRBV19 with TRBJ2-7; 8 positions match TRBD2. CDR1 is LNHDA, CDR2 SQIVND, per germline (reference sequence). J lost 3 bases, V lost 5 bases, and 9 bases had no gene match. The CDR3 spans 15 residues. The CDR3 spells CASSVRGGSGYEQYF. CDR3 DNA: TGTGCCAGTAGTGTCCGCGGGGGGTCTGGCTACGAGCAGTACTTC.

The J gene is TRBJ2-7, the V gene TRBV6-1, with a weak D call TRBD2 (5 bases). This CDR3 contains 15 residues. CDR1 and CDR2 (germline): MNHNS, SASEGT. V was shortened by 6 bases and J by 2 bases, with 17 bases between the two germline ends. This CDR3 reads CASRWLAAAAYEQYF. In DNA, the CDR3 is TGTGCCAGCAGGTGGCTAGCTGCGGCCGCCTACGAGCAGTACTTC.

CDR3 sequence reads: CASSRFGNTEAFF. DNA of the CDR3: TGTGCCAGCAGTCGCTTCGGGAACACTGAAGCTTTCTTT. This chain connects TRBV6-5 to TRBJ1-1; D unresolved. CDR3 length: 13 residues. The germline V gene encodes CDR1 MNHEY and CDR2 SVGAGI. V was cut by 5 bases and J by 1 base, with 8 bases left in between.

V is TRBV29-1 and J is TRBJ2-3; D is perhaps TRBD2 (6 bases). The CDR3 is made up of 14 amino acids. Germline V gives CDR1 SQVTM, CDR2 ANQGSEA. The V end was cut by 4 bases, the J end by 0 bases, with 11 bases between. The CDR3 coding sequence is TGCAGCGTTGGGAGCGGGTCTAGCACAGATACGCAGTATTTT. Amino acid sequence: CSVGSGSSTDTQYF.

This chain connects TRBV5-1 to TRBJ1-2, with D possibly TRBD1 on 5 matching bases. CDR3 length equals 14 residues. The germline V and J ends were trimmed by 4 bases and 4 bases, with 14 bases remaining between them. The germline V gene encodes CDR1 SGHRS and CDR2 YFSETQ. DNA of the CDR3: TGCGCCAGCAGCGTCACAGGCGGGACCTATGGCTACACCTTC. Protein sequence: CASSVTGGTYGYTF.

This chain links TRBV2 with TRBJ1-1, with 7 bases lining up with TRBD1. Germline V CDR1 and CDR2: SNHLY, FYNNEI. The CDR3 is 13 amino acids. V lost 7 bases to trimming and J lost 5 bases; unmatched junction nucleotides: 7. CDR3 sequence: CASITGVRTEAFF. The CDR3 DNA reads TGTGCCAGCATAACAGGGGTGAGAACTGAAGCTTTCTTT.

Details on this clone: This sample also contains other DNA sequences that code for the same CDR3. The chain is built from TRBV6-5 and TRBJ2-7; D perhaps matches TRBD1 (6 bases). CDR1 is MNHEY, CDR2 SVGAGI, per germline. V lost 4 bases to trimming and J lost 1 base, with 8 bases between them. The CDR3 sequence is 13 residues long. CDR3 loop: CASSSGQSYEQYF. For the CDR3, the DNA is TGTGCCAGCAGTTCTGGACAGTCCTACGAGCAGTACTTC.

This chain connects TRBV9 to TRBJ1-1; possibly TRBD1 for D (6 bases). The CDR3 length is 15 residues. Germline CDR1 and CDR2: SGDLS and YYNGEE. The V gene lost 3 bases and the J gene lost 4 bases, with 16 bases spanning the gap. The CDR3 loop is CASSEGGAWSTEAFF. The CDR3 DNA sequence: TGTGCCAGCAGCGAGGGGGGGGCTTGGAGCACTGAAGCTTTCTTT.

The chain couples TRBV7-3 to TRBJ2-1; D may be TRBD2 (5 bases). Germline V gene data show CDR1 as SGHTA and CDR2 as FQGTGA. The CDR3 has 14 amino acids. Trimming left V 5 bases short and J 5 bases short, with 13 bases between. CDR3 amino acids: CASSRDPINNEQFF. DNA of the CDR3: TGTGCCAGCAGCCGGGATCCTATAAACAATGAGCAGTTCTTC.

The chain links TRBV1 to TRBJ2-3; the D call TRBD1 from the table was never checked on the DNA. TRBV1 is a recognized pseudogene. This CDR3 spans 15 amino acids. In nucleotides, the CDR3 is TGCACCAGCAGCCATCGGACAGGGTATAAAGATACGCAGTATTTT. This gives the protein CTSSHRTGYKDTQYF.

The rearrangement joins TRBV29-1 to TRBJ2-3, with 8 nucleotides matching TRBD2. CDR3 length equals 17 residues. V lost 3 bases to trimming and J lost 0 bases; unmatched junction nucleotides: 11. CDR1 is SQVTM and CDR2 is ANQGSEA in the germline V gene. CDR3 nucleotide sequence: TGCAGCGTTGAGGGGTTAGCGGGGTCCCTCAGCACAGATACGCAGTATTTT. Its protein product is CSVEGLAGSLSTDTQYF.

V and J are TRBV6-5 and TRBJ2-3; TRBD2 might be the D (6 bases). Germline-derived CDR1 and CDR2 are MNHEY and SVGAGI. V was shortened by 5 bases and J by 2 bases, with 11 bases between the two germline ends. This CDR3 has 14 amino acids. The DNA for the CDR3 is TGTGCCAGCAGTGCCCGGGACTTCACAGATACGCAGTATTTT. It is translated as CASSARDFTDTQYF.

The chain recombines TRBV6-4 with TRBJ1-6; D perhaps matches TRBD1 (5 bases). Trimming pared 6 bases from V and 4 bases from J, leaving 10 bases between. Germline loops: CDR1 MRHNA, CDR2 SNTAGT. This CDR3 spans 14 amino acids. The CDR3: CASSVGGYNSPLHF. CDR3 coding DNA: TGTGCCAGCAGCGTCGGGGGTTATAATTCACCCCTCCACTTT.

This chain joins TRBV7-2 and TRBJ1-5, with D unresolved. The germline CDR1 and CDR2 sequences are SGHTA and FQGNSA. V was pared by 5 bases and J by 5 bases, with 10 bases between. This CDR3 is built from 13 residues. DNA for the CDR3: TGTGCCAGCAGCCCTGACACGGATCAGCCCCAGCATTTT. Its protein is CASSPDTDQPQHF.

CDR3 region: CAISGGSGSPGLWEQYF. The CDR3 DNA reads as TGTGCCATCAGTGGAGGTAGCGGGAGCCCAGGGCTATGGGAGCAGTACTTC. This chain links TRBV10-3 with TRBJ2-7; 9 nucleotides align to TRBD2. The CDR3 has 17 amino acids. The germline gives CDR1 ENHRY, CDR2 SYGVKD. Germline trimming cut 4 bases from V and 7 bases from J; bases unmatched to any gene: 17.

The V and J genes are TRBV27 and TRBJ2-2, with D uncertain. V was trimmed by 2 bases and J by 1 base, leaving 2 bases between them. The CDR3 extends over 13 amino acids. Germline values: CDR1 MNHEY, CDR2 SMNVEV (reference sequence). The CDR3: CASSLLNTGELFF. CDR3 in DNA: TGTGCCAGCAGTTTACTGAACACCGGGGAGCTGTTTTTT.

The CDR3 DNA sequence: TGCGCCAGCAGCCAAGTTCAGACCGGGACCTACGAGCAGTACTTC. It is translated as CASSQVQTGTYEQYF. The chain carries TRBV4-1 and TRBJ2-7; a weak D match, TRBD2 (5 bases). V dropped 1 base and J dropped 2 bases, with 12 bases sitting between them. This CDR3 spans 15 amino acids. Germline CDR1 reads MGHRA; CDR2 reads YSYEKL.

The V call is TRBV5-1, the J call TRBJ2-2; TRBD2 aligns across 13 bases. The CDR3 runs to 19 residues. The V segment lost 0 bases and the J segment 4 bases; nucleotides outside the gene matches: 9. The germline V gene has CDR1 SGHRS and CDR2 YFSETQ. The CDR3 here is CASSLGTSGSLQFTGELFF. In DNA, the CDR3 is TGCGCCAGCAGCTTGGGGACTAGCGGGAGTCTCCAATTCACCGGGGAGCTGTTTTTT.

The chain has TRBV9 and TRBJ2-1, with 8 bases that match TRBD1. This CDR3 has 13 amino acids. Unmatched junction bases numbered 6, after V lost 6 bases and J lost 7 bases. The germline gives CDR1 SGDLS, CDR2 YYNGEE. CDR3 bases: TGTGCCAGCAACGGACAGGGTCTGAATGAGCAGTTCTTC. It specifies CASNGQGLNEQFF.

The CDR3: CASSLGAPQETQYF. The CDR3 DNA is TGTGCCAGCAGCTTGGGGGCGCCCCAAGAGACCCAGTACTTC. V usage is TRBV5-5 and J usage is TRBJ2-5; the D is unclear. V was pared by 0 bases and J by 1 base, with 7 bases between. This CDR3 is 14 amino acids long. Looked up from germline, CDR1 is SGHKS and CDR2 is YYEKEE (reference sequence).

The genes are TRBV7-3 and TRBJ2-5, with 9 nucleotides matching TRBD1. The J call may be faulty, since TRBJ2-7 better matches the DNA end. CDR1 is SGHTA, CDR2 FQGTGA, per germline. The CDR3 is made up of 14 amino acids. The CDR3 is CASSSGQGMYEQYF. In nucleotides, the CDR3 is TGTGCCAGCAGCTCGGGACAGGGAATGTACGAGCAGTACTTC.

The chain recombines TRBV5-1 with TRBJ2-7; D unclear. V dropped 3 bases and J dropped 3 bases, with 10 bases sitting between them. This CDR3 contains 13 residues. From germline, CDR1 is SGHRS and CDR2 YFSETQ. This CDR3 is CASSYRSDYEQYF. CDR3 nucleotides: TGCGCCAGCAGCTACAGATCTGACTACGAGCAGTACTTC.

V and J are TRBV7-9 and TRBJ2-3, with D maybe TRBD1 (5 bases). Germline V CDR1 and CDR2: SEHNR, FQNEAQ (reference sequence). The V gene lost 3 bases and the J gene lost 2 bases, with 15 bases spanning the gap. The CDR3 is 16 amino acids. As DNA, the CDR3 is TGTGCCAGCAGCTTCTACCAGGGTTCATTCACAGATACGCAGTATTTT. Its translation is CASSFYQGSFTDTQYF.

The chain recombines TRBV5-4 with TRBJ2-3, with TRBD1 identical over 7 bases. Germline values: CDR1 SGHNT, CDR2 YYREEE (reference sequence). This CDR3 is built from 15 residues. With 2 bases clipped from V and 0 bases from J, the junction kept 3 bases outside the gene matches. The DNA of the CDR3 is TGTGCCAGCAGCTTACCGGGACAGAGCACAGATACGCAGTATTTT. As protein: CASSLPGQSTDTQYF.

This chain joins TRBV9 and TRBJ2-7; tentatively, D is TRBD1 (6 bases). From germline, CDR1 is SGDLS and CDR2 YYNGEE. The V end lost 4 bases, the J end lost 3 bases, and 17 bases lay between the germline ends. The CDR3 runs 15 residues. CDR3 residues: CASSLRTVSSYEQYF. The CDR3 DNA follows: TGTGCCAGCAGCCTCAGGACAGTTTCGAGCTACGAGCAGTACTTC. The full variable domain, its missing parts supplied by reference TRBV9 and TRBJ2-7, is DSGVTQTPKHLITATGQRVTLRCSPRSGDLSVYWYQQSLDQGLQFLIQYYNGEERAKGNILERFSAQQFPDLHSELNLSSLELGDSALYFCASSLRTVSSYEQYFGPGTRLTVT.

The J gene is TRBJ1-1, the V gene TRBV6-5; D unclear. The CDR3 sequence is 15 residues long. Germline V gene data show CDR1 as MNHEY and CDR2 as SVGAGI. The V gene lost 3 bases and the J gene lost 2 bases, with 13 bases spanning the gap. CDR3 DNA: TGTGCCAGCAGTTATTCCGGACTCATCAACACTGAAGCTTTCTTT. Its protein product is CASSYSGLINTEAFF.

The chain couples TRBV7-9 to TRBJ2-2; no clear D gene. Between the trimmed V and J ends, which lost 2 bases and 0 bases, there was a span of 4 bases. The CDR3 covers 14 residues. CDR1 SEHNR and CDR2 FQNEAQ come from the germline V gene (reference sequence). As DNA, the CDR3 is TGTGCCAGCAGCTTAATCGCGAACACCGGGGAGCTGTTTTTT. It specifies CASSLIANTGELFF. Combining the CDR3 with reference TRBV7-9 and TRBJ2-2 gives the whole variable domain DTGVSQNPRHKITKRGQNVTFRCDPISEHNRLYWYRQTLGQGPEFLTYFQNEAQLEKSRLLSDRFSAERPKGSFSTLEIQRTEQGDSAMYLCASSLIANTGELFFGEGSRLTVL.

V gene TRBV4-3 combines with J gene TRBJ1-1; TRBD1 matches 7 bases. The CDR3 spans 12 residues. Germline V gene lookup returns CDR1 LGHNA and CDR2 YSLEER. The V and J ends lost 4 bases and 12 bases, in that order; junction bases with no gene match: 8. DNA of the CDR3: TGCGCCAGCAGCCTCCTAGGCAGGGGGACTTTCTTT. It translates to CASSLLGRGTFF.

The chain recombines TRBV30 with TRBJ1-1; D ambiguous. The CDR3 extends over 13 amino acids. Germline CDR1 is GTSNPN and CDR2 is SVGIG (reference sequence). The V and J ends lost 0 bases and 3 bases respectively, with 8 bases between them. CDR3 DNA: TGTGCCTGGAGTGTAGACGGGTACACTGAAGCTTTCTTT. Encoded protein: CAWSVDGYTEAFF.